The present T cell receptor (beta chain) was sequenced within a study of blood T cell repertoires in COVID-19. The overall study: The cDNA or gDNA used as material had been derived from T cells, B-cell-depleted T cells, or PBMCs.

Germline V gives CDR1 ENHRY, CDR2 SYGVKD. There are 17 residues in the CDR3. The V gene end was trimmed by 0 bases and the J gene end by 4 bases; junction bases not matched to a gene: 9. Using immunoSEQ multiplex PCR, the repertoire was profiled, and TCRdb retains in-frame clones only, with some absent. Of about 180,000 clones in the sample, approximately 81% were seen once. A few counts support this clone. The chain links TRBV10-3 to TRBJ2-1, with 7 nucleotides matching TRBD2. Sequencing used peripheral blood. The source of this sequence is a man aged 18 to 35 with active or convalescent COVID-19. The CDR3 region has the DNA TGTGCCATCAGTGAGTCGGCCCAGCGGGGAATTTACAATGAGCAGTTCTTC. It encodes CAISESAQRGIYNEQFF.